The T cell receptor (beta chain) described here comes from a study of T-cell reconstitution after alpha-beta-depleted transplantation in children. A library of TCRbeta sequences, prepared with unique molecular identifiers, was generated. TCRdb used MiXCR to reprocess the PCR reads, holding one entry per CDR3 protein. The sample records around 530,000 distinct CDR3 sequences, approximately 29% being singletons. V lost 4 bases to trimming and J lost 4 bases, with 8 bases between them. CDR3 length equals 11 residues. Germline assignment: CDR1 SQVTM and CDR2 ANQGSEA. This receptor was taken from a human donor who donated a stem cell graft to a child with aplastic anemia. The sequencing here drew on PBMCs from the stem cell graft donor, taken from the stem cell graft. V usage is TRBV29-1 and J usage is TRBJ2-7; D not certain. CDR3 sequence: CSVASAYEQYF. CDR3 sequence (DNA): TGCAGCGTTGCGTCAGCTTACGAGCAGTACTTC.